The rows below give T cell receptor beta chains drawn from one sample of a study of neurological immune-mediated disorders. TCRdb reprocessed the 5' RACE reads via MiXCR and lists one record per CDR3 protein. This table has around 76,000 distinct CDR3 sequences, roughly 10% appearing once. The sequencing input was PBMCs. The receptors stem from a man aged 25-45 years in good health. The CDR3 runs from the conserved cysteine through the conserved F or W. The order of the fields is clone size, D gene, J gene, CDR3 length, V gene, CDR3 protein, CDR3 DNA. The D gene is left open where the match is weak. Size values are once, few and many counts, or a class for expanded clones, and some rows have none.

>many|NA|TRBJ2-7|15|TRBV5-1
CASSLALETPYEQYF
TGCGCCAGCAGCTTGGCCCTAGAGACCCCCTACGAGCAGTACTTC
>many|NA|TRBJ2-7|15|TRBV20-1
CSASLPPPSSYEQYF
TGCAGTGCTAGTCTTCCTCCCCCTAGCTCCTACGAGCAGTACTTC
>many|NA|TRBJ2-7|13|TRBV20-1
CSARDSERNEQYF
TGCAGTGCTAGGGACTCAGAGCGGAACGAGCAGTACTTC
>many|TRBD2|TRBJ2-3|15|TRBV12-3/TRBV12-4
CAESGASGSTDTQYF
TGTGCCGAGTCCGGAGCTAGCGGAAGCACAGATACGCAGTATTTT
>many|NA|TRBJ2-3|16|TRBV10-3
CAISEVRGTSTDTQYF
TGTGCCATCAGTGAAGTTCGGGGAACTAGCACAGATACGCAGTATTTT
>many|NA|TRBJ1-2|11|TRBV7-9
CASSLLYGYTF
TGTGCCAGCAGCCTCCTTTATGGCTACACCTTC
>NA|TRBD1|TRBJ1-1|13|TRBV19
CASTGTANTEAFF
TGTGCCAGTACCGGGACAGCGAACACTGAAGCTTTCTTT
>many|TRBD1|TRBJ1-6|17|TRBV7-9
CASSSDRGPIRSSPLHF
TGTGCCAGCAGCTCGGACAGGGGGCCTATCCGTAGTTCACCCCTCCACTTT
>many|TRBD2|TRBJ2-1|14|TRBV20-1
CSAPRLAGGNEQFF
TGCAGTGCCCCCCGACTAGCGGGAGGCAATGAGCAGTTCTTC
>many|NA|TRBJ1-5|15|TRBV12-3/TRBV12-4
CASRGTSYSNQPQHF
TGTGCCAGCAGGGGGACTTCTTATAGCAATCAGCCCCAGCATTTT
>few|TRBD1|TRBJ2-7|15|TRBV28
CASFLRQGNSYEQYF
TGTGCCAGCTTTCTGAGACAGGGAAATTCTTACGAGCAGTACTTC
>many|NA|TRBJ2-7|15|TRBV5-5
CASSLTGTSYVEQYF
TGTGCCAGCAGCTTGACCGGGACCAGCTACGTCGAGCAGTACTTC
>many|NA|TRBJ2-7|16|TRBV28
CASPPAAGTISYEQYF
TGTGCCAGCCCCCCAGCGGCAGGCACAATCTCCTACGAGCAGTACTTC
>many|NA|TRBJ2-3|13|TRBV6-5
CASRRARGDTQYF
TGTGCCAGCAGACGCGCCCGGGGAGATACGCAGTATTTT
>many|TRBD1|TRBJ1-3|16|TRBV20-1
CSARASDRGAGNTIYF
TGCAGTGCTAGAGCTTCGGACAGGGGGGCTGGAAACACCATATATTTT